This T cell receptor beta chain was identified during a study of cytomegalovirus exposure and HLA in healthy donors. The CDR3 runs to 16 residues. V was trimmed by 7 bases and J by 2 bases, leaving 17 bases between them. CDR1 LNHDA and CDR2 SQIVND come from the germline V gene (reference sequence). As to this clone: Antigen: not known.

PCR was performed using 60 Vbeta and 13 Jbeta primers. The data were produced by immunoSEQ multiplex PCR, yet TCRdb's version contains in-frame clones alone and is incomplete. The profile shows about 190,000 clones, more than 75% of them singletons. Study-level points and caveats: The study had only CMV serostatus as immune exposure information.

The gene calls are TRBV19 and TRBJ2-2; a possible D gene is TRBD1 (5 bases). This clonotype originated in a woman aged 45-65 years in good health and CMV-seropositive. The specimen was PBMCs. DNA of the CDR3: TGTGCCAGTACCCAAAATAGGGGAAGCAACACCGGGGAGCTGTTTTTT. It specifies CASTQNRGSNTGELFF. Filled out from reference TRBV19 and TRBJ2-2, the complete variable domain reads DGGITQSPKYLFRKEGQNVTLSCEQNLNHDAMYWYRQDPGQGLRLIYYSQIVNDFQKGDIAEGYSVSREKKESFPLTVTSAQKNPTAFYLCASTQNRGSNTGELFFGEGSRLTVL.